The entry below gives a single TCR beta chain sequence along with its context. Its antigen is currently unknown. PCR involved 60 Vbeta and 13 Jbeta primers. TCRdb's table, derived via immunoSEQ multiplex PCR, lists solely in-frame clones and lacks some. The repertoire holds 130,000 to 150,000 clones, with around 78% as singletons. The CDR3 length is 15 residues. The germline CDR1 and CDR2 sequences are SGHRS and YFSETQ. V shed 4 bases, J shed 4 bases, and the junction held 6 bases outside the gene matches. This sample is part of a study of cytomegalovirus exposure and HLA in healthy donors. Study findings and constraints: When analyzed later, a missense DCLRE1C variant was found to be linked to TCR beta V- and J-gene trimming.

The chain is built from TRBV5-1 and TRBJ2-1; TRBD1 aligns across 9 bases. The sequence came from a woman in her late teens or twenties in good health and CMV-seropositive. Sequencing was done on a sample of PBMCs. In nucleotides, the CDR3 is TGCGCCAGCAGCCGGGGGACAGGGACATACAATGAGCAGTTCTTC. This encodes CASSRGTGTYNEQFF.